A selection of T cell receptor beta chains follows, all from one sample in a study of blood T cell repertoires in COVID-19. TCRdb's copy holds only in-frame clones and misses some; the assay was immunoSEQ multiplex PCR. The data show 100,000 to 150,000 clones, 84% seen once. Sequenced input: PBMCs or T cells enriched from blood (not recorded which). The receptors were sampled from a young woman who had recovered from COVID-19. CDR3s include the opening cysteine and the closing phenylalanine or tryptophan. Fields, in order: clone size, V gene, J gene, D gene, CDR3 protein, CDR3 DNA. The D gene is left open where the match is weak. Size is omitted from some rows. Given values are once, few, many or a class for expanded clones.

>once|TRBV28|TRBJ1-5|TRBD1
CASRETGVSGQPQHF
TGTGCCAGCAGAGAGACAGGGGTTTCTGGACAGCCCCAGCATTTT
>.|TRBV4-1|TRBJ2-7|TRBD1
CASSNPGQHYEQYF
TGCGCCAGCAGCAACCCGGGACAGCACTACGAGCAGTACTTC
>.|TRBV4-2|TRBJ1-3|TRBD1
CASSPDRAGNTIYF
TGTGCCAGCAGCCCGGACAGGGCTGGAAACACCATATATTTT
>.|TRBV7-2|TRBJ1-2|.
CASSSNRADGYTF
TGTGCCAGCAGCTCAAACAGGGCAGATGGCTACACCTTC
>.|TRBV15|TRBJ2-1|TRBD2
CATSRAWTSGIDEQFF
TGTGCCACCAGCAGAGCTTGGACTAGCGGGATCGATGAGCAGTTCTTC
>.|TRBV27|TRBJ2-1|TRBD2
CASSPASGTTYNEQFF
TGTGCCAGCAGCCCCGCCTCCGGGACTACTTACAATGAGCAGTTCTTC
>.|TRBV6-2/TRBV6-3|TRBJ1-5|.
CASSYLGSRNNQPQHF
TGTGCCAGCAGTTACCTTGGGAGCCGTAACAATCAGCCCCAGCATTTT
>once|TRBV5-4|TRBJ2-3|.
CASSFGQTNTDTQYF
TGTGCCAGCAGCTTCGGACAAACCAACACAGATACGCAGTATTTT
>.|TRBV27|TRBJ2-7|TRBD1
CASSLKVTGLYEQYF
TGTGCCAGCAGTTTAAAGGTGACAGGGCTCTACGAGCAGTACTTC
>.|TRBV6-5|TRBJ1-5|TRBD1
CASTRTGNQPQHF
TGTGCCAGCACCCGGACAGGGAATCAGCCCCAGCATTTT
>.|TRBV4-3|TRBJ1-1|TRBD1
CASSHQGGNTEAFF
TGCGCCAGCAGCCACCAGGGGGGGAACACTGAAGCTTTCTTT
>.|TRBV27|TRBJ2-2|.
CASSKIFARNTGELFF
TGTGCCAGCAGTAAAATTTTCGCTAGGAACACCGGGGAGCTGTTTTTT
>once|TRBV28|TRBJ2-5|TRBD1
CASSPAGTGGEETQYF
TGTGCCAGCAGTCCCGCGGGGACAGGGGGGGAAGAGACCCAGTACTTC
>.|TRBV7-2|TRBJ1-3|.
CASSRRGGPTSGNTIYF
TGTGCCAGCAGCCGGAGGGGAGGGCCGACTTCTGGAAACACCATATATTTT
>.|TRBV15|TRBJ2-5|.
CATSRGPGRGETQYF
TGTGCCACCAGCAGAGGACCCGGTAGAGGAGAGACCCAGTACTTC
>.|TRBV9|TRBJ2-7|TRBD1
CASSVGTDFYEQYF
TGTGCCAGCAGCGTGGGGACAGATTTCTACGAGCAGTACTTC
>.|TRBV14|TRBJ2-3|TRBD1
CASSRGTGARGTDTQYF
TGTGCCAGCAGCAGAGGGACAGGGGCCCGGGGCACAGATACGCAGTATTTT
>.|TRBV16|TRBJ1-1|.
CASSQSVGREFF
TGTGCCAGCAGCCAATCGGTTGGAAGGGAGTTCTTT
>.|TRBV4-3|TRBJ2-1|TRBD2
CASSQETSGRGYEQFF
TGCGCCAGCAGCCAAGAGACTAGCGGGAGGGGCTATGAGCAGTTCTTC
>.|TRBV18|TRBJ2-7|TRBD1
CASSRSRGQDEQYF
TGTGCCAGCTCGAGGTCAAGGGGGCAGGACGAGCAGTACTTC
>.|TRBV27|TRBJ1-6|.
CATKGRADSSYNSPLHF
TGTGCCACCAAAGGGAGGGCGGATAGCTCCTATAATTCACCCCTCCACTTT
>.|TRBV3-1/TRBV3-2|TRBJ2-5|.
CASSQAWSGGKTQYF
TGTGCCAGCAGCCAAGCTTGGTCCGGGGGAAAGACCCAGTACTTC
>.|TRBV27|TRBJ2-1|TRBD1
CASSLGHGTGRDEQFF
TGTGCCAGCAGTTTAGGTCACGGGACAGGGAGAGACGAGCAGTTCTTC
>.|TRBV19|TRBJ2-3|.
CASSMQISTDTQYF
TGTGCCAGTAGTATGCAGATTAGCACAGATACGCAGTATTTT
>.|TRBV7-9|TRBJ2-7|TRBD1
CASSLGDRRYEQYF
TGTGCCAGCAGCTTAGGGGACAGGAGATACGAGCAGTACTTC
>.|TRBV6-2/TRBV6-3|TRBJ2-2|.
CASSFLGRAGELFF
TGTGCCAGCAGTTTCCTTGGGAGAGCCGGGGAGCTGTTTTTT
>.|TRBV30|TRBJ2-5|.
CALSGQGETQYF
TGTGCCCTTAGCGGGCAGGGGGAGACCCAGTACTTC
>.|TRBV11-2|TRBJ2-3|.
CASSYTGPPDTQYF
TGTGCCAGCAGCTATACAGGGCCCCCTGATACGCAGTATTTT
>.|TRBV4-1|TRBJ1-3|TRBD1
CASSPFYMTGKNTIYF
TGCGCCAGCAGCCCCTTTTACATGACAGGGAAAAACACCATATATTTT
>.|TRBV7-9|TRBJ1-2|TRBD1
CASSRGQSRAGYTF
TGTGCCAGCAGCCGGGGACAGTCACGCGCTGGCTACACCTTC
>.|TRBV30|TRBJ1-3|.
CAEGQPPGNTIYF
TGTGCCGAAGGACAGCCTCCTGGAAACACCATATATTTT
>.|TRBV15|TRBJ1-2|.
CATSLGGLGYTF
TGTGCCACCAGCTTAGGAGGTTTGGGCTACACCTTC
>.|TRBV28|TRBJ1-4|TRBD1
CASSRGQGKLFF
TGTGCCAGCAGCCGCGGACAGGGCAAACTGTTTTTT
>.|TRBV7-9|TRBJ1-3|.
CASSLEAGSGNTIYF
TGTGCCAGCAGCTTAGAGGCAGGGTCTGGAAACACCATATATTTT
>few|TRBV27|TRBJ1-4|.
CASSFGRYEKLFF
TGTGCCAGCAGTTTTGGGCGTTACGAAAAACTGTTTTTT
>.|TRBV7-8|TRBJ2-7|.
CASSLGIRSSEQYF
TGTGCCAGCAGCTTAGGTATTAGAAGTAGCGAGCAGTACTTC
>.|TRBV5-1|TRBJ2-3|TRBD2
CASSLGPAGADTQYF
TGCGCCAGCAGCTTGGGTCCAGCGGGAGCAGATACGCAGTATTTT
>.|TRBV28|TRBJ2-1|.
CASSFALSNEQFF
TGTGCCAGCAGTTTCGCCCTAAGCAATGAGCAGTTCTTC
>.|TRBV4-1|TRBJ1-4|TRBD1
CASSQDPGTGAEKLFF
TGCGCCAGCAGCCAAGACCCCGGGACAGGGGCTGAAAAACTGTTTTTT
>.|TRBV3-1/TRBV3-2|TRBJ1-5|.
CASSDVGGGQPQHF
TGTGCCAGCAGCGACGTTGGAGGAGGGCAGCCCCAGCATTTT
>.|TRBV28|TRBJ2-2|TRBD2
CASSLLAGGPDANTGELFF
TGTGCCAGCAGCCTACTAGCGGGAGGGCCTGATGCGAACACCGGGGAGCTGTTTTTT
>.|TRBV6-1|TRBJ2-7|TRBD1
CASSENTGGLGYEQYF
TGTGCCAGCAGTGAAAATACAGGGGGCCTTGGCTACGAGCAGTACTTC